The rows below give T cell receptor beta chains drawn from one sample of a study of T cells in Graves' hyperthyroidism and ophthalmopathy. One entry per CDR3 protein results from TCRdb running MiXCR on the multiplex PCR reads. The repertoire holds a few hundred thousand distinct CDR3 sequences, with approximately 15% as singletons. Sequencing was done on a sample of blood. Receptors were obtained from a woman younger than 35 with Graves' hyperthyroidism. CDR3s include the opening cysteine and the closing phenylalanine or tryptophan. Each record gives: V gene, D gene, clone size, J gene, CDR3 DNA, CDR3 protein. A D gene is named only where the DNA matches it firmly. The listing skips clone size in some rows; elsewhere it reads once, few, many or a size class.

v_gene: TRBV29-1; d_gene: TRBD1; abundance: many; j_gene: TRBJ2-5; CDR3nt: TGCAGCGTTGAAGACCGCCAGGGGGCTGCTGACCAAGAGACCCAGTACTTC; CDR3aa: CSVEDRQGAADQETQYF
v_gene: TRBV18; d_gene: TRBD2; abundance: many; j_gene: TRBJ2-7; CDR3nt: TGTGCCAGCTCACCCGCCGGGAGGTCCTACGAGCAGTACTTC; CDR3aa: CASSPAGRSYEQYF
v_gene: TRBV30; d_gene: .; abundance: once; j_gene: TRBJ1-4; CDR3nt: TGTGCCTGGAGTCGCCCACAGGTGCCTAATGAAAAACTGTTTTTT; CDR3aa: CAWSRPQVPNEKLFF
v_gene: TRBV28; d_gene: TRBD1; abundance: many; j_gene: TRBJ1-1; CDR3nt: TGTGCCAGCAGTTCACCGGGACAGGGAGGGACTGAAGCTTTCTTT; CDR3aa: CASSSPGQGGTEAFF
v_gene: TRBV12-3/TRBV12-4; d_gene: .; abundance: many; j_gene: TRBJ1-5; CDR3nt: TGTGCCAGCAGTTTCTCCTCCGGCCCCAATCAGCCCCAGCATTTT; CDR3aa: CASSFSSGPNQPQHF
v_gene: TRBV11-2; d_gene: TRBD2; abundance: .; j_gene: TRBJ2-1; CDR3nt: TGTGCCAGCAGCTCCGGGACTAGCGGGAGGAAGCAGTTCTTC; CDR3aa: CASSSGTSGRKQFF
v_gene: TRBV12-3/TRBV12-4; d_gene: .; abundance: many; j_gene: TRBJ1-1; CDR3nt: TGTGCCAGCAGTTGGGTTTGGGGCATGAACACTGAAGCTTTCTTT; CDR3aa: CASSWVWGMNTEAFF
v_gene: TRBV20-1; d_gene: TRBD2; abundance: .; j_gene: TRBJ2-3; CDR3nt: TGCAGTGCTTTTAGCGGGATTCAGTCAGATACGCAGTATTTT; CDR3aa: CSAFSGIQSDTQYF
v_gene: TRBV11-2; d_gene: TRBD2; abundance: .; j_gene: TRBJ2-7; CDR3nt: TGTGCCAGCAGCCCAGGGACTAGCGGGAGGCCCCGCGAGCAGTACTTC; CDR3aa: CASSPGTSGRPREQYF
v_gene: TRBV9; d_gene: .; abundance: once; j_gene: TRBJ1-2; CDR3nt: TGTGCCAGCAGCTTAAGCGGGAGAAACTATGGCTACACCTTC; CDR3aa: CASSLSGRNYGYTF
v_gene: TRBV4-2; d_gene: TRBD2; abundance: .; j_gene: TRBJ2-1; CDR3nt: TGTGCCAGCAGCCAAGATAAGTGGCTAGCGGGAGGGCAGGATGAGCAGTTCTTC; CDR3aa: CASSQDKWLAGGQDEQFF
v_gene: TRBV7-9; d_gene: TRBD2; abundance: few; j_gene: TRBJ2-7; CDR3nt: TGTGCCAGCAGCCCGGGGAGAGTCGGGACTAGCGGGAGAGTCTACGAGCAGTACTTC; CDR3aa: CASSPGRVGTSGRVYEQYF
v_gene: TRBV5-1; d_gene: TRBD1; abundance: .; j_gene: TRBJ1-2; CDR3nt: TGCGCCAGCAGCTACGGGACAGGGATAGGTCTTGGCTACACCTTC; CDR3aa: CASSYGTGIGLGYTF
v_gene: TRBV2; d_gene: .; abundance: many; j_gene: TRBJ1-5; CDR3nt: TGTGCCAGCAGTGTCGAGTTTTATAGCAATCAGCCCCAGCATTTT; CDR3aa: CASSVEFYSNQPQHF
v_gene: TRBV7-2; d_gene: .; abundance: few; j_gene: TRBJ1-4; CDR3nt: TGTGCCAGCAGTACACTGGTTGCAACTAATGAAAAACTGTTTTTT; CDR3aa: CASSTLVATNEKLFF
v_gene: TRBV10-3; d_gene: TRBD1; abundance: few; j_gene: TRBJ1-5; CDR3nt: TGTGCCAACCCGACAGGGCCGGGAAAGTCCCAGCATTTT; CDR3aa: CANPTGPGKSQHF
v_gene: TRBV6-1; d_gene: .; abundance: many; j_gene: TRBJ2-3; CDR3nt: TGTGCCAGTCTGATCACCCTCGCAGATACGCAGTATTTT; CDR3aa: CASLITLADTQYF
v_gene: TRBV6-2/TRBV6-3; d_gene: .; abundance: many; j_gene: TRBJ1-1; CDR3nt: TGTGCCAGCAGTCAACAGGGCTTGAACACTGAAGCTTTCTTT; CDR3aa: CASSQQGLNTEAFF
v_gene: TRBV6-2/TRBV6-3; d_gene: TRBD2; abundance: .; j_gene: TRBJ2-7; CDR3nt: TGTGCCTGCCGAAAAGCGGGGTCTAGCTACGAGCAGTACTTC; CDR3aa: CACRKAGSSYEQYF
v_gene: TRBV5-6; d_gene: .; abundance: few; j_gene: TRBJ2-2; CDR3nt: TGTGCCGGCAGCTTGGAACCCGGGGAGCTGTTTTTT; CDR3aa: CAGSLEPGELFF
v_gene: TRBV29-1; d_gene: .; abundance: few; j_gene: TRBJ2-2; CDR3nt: TGCAGCGTTGAAGATCTATCCAGTTTTCCCGGGGAGCTGTTTTTT; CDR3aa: CSVEDLSSFPGELFF
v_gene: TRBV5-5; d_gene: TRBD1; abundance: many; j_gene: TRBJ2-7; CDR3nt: TGTGCCAGCAGCCCCTCTACGGCAGGGGGCAGAAGCTCCTACGAGCAGTACTTC; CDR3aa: CASSPSTAGGRSSYEQYF
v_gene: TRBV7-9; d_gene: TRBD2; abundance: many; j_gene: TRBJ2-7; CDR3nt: TGTGCCAGCACCAGCGGGAGGATCCACGAGCAGTACTTC; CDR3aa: CASTSGRIHEQYF
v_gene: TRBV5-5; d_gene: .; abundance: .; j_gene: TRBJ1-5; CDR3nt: TGTGCCAGCAGCCCACAGGTAAATCAGCCCCAGCATTTT; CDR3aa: CASSPQVNQPQHF
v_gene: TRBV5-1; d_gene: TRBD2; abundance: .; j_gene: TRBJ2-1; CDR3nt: TGCGCCAGCAGCTTGGTCGCTAGCGGGAGCTATGAGCAGTTCTTC; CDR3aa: CASSLVASGSYEQFF
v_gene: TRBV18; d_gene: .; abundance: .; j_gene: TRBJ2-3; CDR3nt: TGTGCCAGCTCACCGAGCGCTAGCCCCGATACGCAGTATTTT; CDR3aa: CASSPSASPDTQYF
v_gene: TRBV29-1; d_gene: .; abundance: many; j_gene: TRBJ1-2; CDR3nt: TGCAGCGTCACAGCGGATAACTATGGCTACACCTTC; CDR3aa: CSVTADNYGYTF
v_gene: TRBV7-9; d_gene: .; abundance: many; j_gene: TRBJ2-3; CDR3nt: TGTGCCAGCAGCTTAGCGTTCGGGCGGAATACGCAGTATTTT; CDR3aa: CASSLAFGRNTQYF
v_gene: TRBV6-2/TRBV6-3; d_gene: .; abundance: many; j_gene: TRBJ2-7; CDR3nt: TGTGCCAGCAGTTACGGCAGGGTGTACGAGCAGTACTTC; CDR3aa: CASSYGRVYEQYF
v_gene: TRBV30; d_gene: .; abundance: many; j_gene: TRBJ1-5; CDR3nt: TGTGCCTGGAGCCGCGAGCAGGATCAGCCCCAGCATTTT; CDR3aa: CAWSREQDQPQHF
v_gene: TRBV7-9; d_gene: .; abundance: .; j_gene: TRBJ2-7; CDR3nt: TGTGCCAGCAGTTCTGTTGTAGACAGCACCTACGAGCAGTACTTC; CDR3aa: CASSSVVDSTYEQYF
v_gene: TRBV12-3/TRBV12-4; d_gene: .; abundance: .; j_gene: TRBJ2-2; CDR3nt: TGTGCCAGCAGTTTTACCCGGGTTTCTCGGCTGTTTTTT; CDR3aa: CASSFTRVSRLFF
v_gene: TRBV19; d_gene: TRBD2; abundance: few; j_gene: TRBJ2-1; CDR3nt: TGTGCCAGTAGGACTAGCGGGCGTAGGGATGAGCAGTTCTTC; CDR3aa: CASRTSGRRDEQFF
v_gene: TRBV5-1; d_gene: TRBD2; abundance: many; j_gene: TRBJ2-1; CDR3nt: TGCGCCAGCAGCTTGGAACTAGCGGGTCCCCGCAATGAGCAGTTCTTC; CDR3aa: CASSLELAGPRNEQFF
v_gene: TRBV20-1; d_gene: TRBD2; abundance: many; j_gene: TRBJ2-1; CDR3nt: TGCAGTGCTAGAGACGCCTCTACGGGACTAGCGGCTAGAAATGAGCAGTTCTTC; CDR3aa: CSARDASTGLAARNEQFF
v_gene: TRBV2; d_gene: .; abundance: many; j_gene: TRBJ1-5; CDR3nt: TGTGCCAGCAGCGAAGGTGAGGGCACGCAGCCCCAGCATTTT; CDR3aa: CASSEGEGTQPQHF
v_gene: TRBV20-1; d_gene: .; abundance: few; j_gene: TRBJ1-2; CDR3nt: TGCAGTGCGGAGCGGGGAGGGTATGGCTACACCTTC; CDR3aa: CSAERGGYGYTF
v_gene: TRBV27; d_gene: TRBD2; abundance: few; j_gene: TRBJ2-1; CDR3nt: TGTGCCAGCAGTCCACTGACTAGCGGGAAGGAGGCCAATGAGCAGTTCTTC; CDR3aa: CASSPLTSGKEANEQFF
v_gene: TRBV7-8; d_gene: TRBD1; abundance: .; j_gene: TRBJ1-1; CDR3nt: TGTGCCAGCAGCTTTAGCGGGACAGCCTTGAACACTGAAGCTTTCTTT; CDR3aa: CASSFSGTALNTEAFF
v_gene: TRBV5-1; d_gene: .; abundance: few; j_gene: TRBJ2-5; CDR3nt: TGCGCCAGCAGCTTGCTGGGGGAACGAGAGACCCAGTACTTC; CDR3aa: CASSLLGERETQYF
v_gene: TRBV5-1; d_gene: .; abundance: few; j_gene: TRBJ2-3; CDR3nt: TGCGCCAGCAGCATACAGGGTGTAAATACGCAGTATTTT; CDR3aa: CASSIQGVNTQYF
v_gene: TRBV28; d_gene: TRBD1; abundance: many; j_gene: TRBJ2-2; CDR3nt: TGTGCCACCACGGGACAGCTCTACACCGGGGAGCTGTTTTTT; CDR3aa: CATTGQLYTGELFF
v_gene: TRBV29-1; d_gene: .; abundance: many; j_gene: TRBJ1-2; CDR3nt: TGCAGCGTTGAACCCGCTAACTATGGCTACACCTTC; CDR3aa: CSVEPANYGYTF
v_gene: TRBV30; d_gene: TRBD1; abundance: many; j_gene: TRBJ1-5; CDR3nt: TGTGCCTGGTCCCCGTTTGGGGCAGGGGGTAATCAGCCCCAGCATTTT; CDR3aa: CAWSPFGAGGNQPQHF
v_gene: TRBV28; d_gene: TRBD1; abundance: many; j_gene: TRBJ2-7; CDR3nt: TGTGCCAGCAGTTTGGGGGGACAGGGGTTGCACGAGCAGTACTTC; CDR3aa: CASSLGGQGLHEQYF
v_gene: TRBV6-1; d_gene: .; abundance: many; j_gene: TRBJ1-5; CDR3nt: TGTGCCAGCAGTGATAAGGCAGGGCGACAGCCCCAGCATTTT; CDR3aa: CASSDKAGRQPQHF
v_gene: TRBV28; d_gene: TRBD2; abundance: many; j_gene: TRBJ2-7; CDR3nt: TGTGCCAGCACCCCAACTAGCGGGAGACCCTACGAGCAGTACTTC; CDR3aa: CASTPTSGRPYEQYF
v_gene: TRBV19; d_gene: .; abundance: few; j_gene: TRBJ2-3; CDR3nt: TGTGCCAGTGGGACTTCTAGCACAGATACGCAGTATTTT; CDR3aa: CASGTSSTDTQYF
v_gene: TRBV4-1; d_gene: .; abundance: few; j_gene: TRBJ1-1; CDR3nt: TGCGCCAGCAGCCATATCCACAGTAAGAACACTGAAGCTTTCTTT; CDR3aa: CASSHIHSKNTEAFF
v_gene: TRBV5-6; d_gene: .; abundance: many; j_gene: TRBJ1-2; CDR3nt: TGTGCCAGCAGCTTGGATCAGGAGGTGGGAGGCTACACCTTC; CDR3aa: CASSLDQEVGGYTF
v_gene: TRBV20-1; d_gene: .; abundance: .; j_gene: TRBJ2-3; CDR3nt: TGCAGTGCTAGAGGTGGGGGTAGTTTGGCTACGCAGTATTTT; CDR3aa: CSARGGGSLATQYF
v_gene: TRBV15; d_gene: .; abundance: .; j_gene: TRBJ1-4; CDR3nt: TGTGCCACCAGCAGAGAAGGGGCCAGCGAAAAACTGTTTTTT; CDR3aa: CATSREGASEKLFF
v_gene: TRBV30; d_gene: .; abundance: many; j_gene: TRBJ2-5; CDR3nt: TGTGCCTGGAGTAACGTAGAGACCCAGTACTTC; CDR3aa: CAWSNVETQYF
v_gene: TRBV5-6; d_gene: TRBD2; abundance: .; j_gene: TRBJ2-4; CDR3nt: TGTGCCAGCAGCCCGTCCCCAGGACTAGCGTCACCCAAAAACATTCAGTACTTC; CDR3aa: CASSPSPGLASPKNIQYF
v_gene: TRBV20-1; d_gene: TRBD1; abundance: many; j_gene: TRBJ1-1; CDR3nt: TGCAGTGCTAGAGAGGACAGGGACACTGAAGCTTTCTTT; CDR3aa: CSAREDRDTEAFF
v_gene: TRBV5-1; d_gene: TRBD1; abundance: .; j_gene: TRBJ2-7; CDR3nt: TGCGCCAGCAGCTCCAGACCGGGACAGACCTACGAGCAGTACTTC; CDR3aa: CASSSRPGQTYEQYF
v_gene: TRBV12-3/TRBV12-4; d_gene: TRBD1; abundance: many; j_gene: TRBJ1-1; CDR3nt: TGTGCCAGCAACCAGGGGGGATCCACTGAAGCTTTCTTT; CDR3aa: CASNQGGSTEAFF
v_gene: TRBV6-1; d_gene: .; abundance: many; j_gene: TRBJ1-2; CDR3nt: TGTGCCAGCAGTCGGACAATTTCTAACTATGGCTACACCTTC; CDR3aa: CASSRTISNYGYTF
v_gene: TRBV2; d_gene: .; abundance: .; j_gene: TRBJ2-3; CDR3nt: TGTGCCAGCAGTGCTTCGGGGAAAAGCGATACGCAGTATTTT; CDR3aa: CASSASGKSDTQYF
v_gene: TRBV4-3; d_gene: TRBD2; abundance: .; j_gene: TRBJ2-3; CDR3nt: TGCGCCAGCAGCCAAGGACTAGCGGAGAGAGATACGCAGTATTTT; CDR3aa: CASSQGLAERDTQYF